The T cell receptor (beta chain) under discussion was sequenced for a study of T-cell memory formation after mild COVID-19. Study-level results: Clones that contracted clustered mainly in CM and EM if CD4+ and in EMRA if CD8+. Clones shrinking between day 15 and 85 showed a balanced CD4/CD8 split, and those that grew later tilted toward CD4+.

TCRdb passed the 5' RACE reads through MiXCR, listing each CDR3 protein once. Here the sample spans more than 400,000 distinct CDR3 sequences, roughly 18% being singletons. CDR1 and CDR2 (germline): SGHRS, YFSETQ. The CDR3 is 17 residues long. Trimming stripped 4 bases from V and 1 base from J, with 20 bases between. This clonotype was detected only a few times. Its antigen is not known. Sequenced material: PBMCs or a T cell subset sorted from them (not recorded which). V gene TRBV5-1 combines with J gene TRBJ1-1; D is possibly TRBD1 (5 bases). The receptor was derived from an adult woman who had mild COVID-19 (a few samples of this study predate the infection). Cell type and time point are not known. Here the CDR3 reads CASSAGRSRGGNTEAFF. CDR3 coding DNA: TGCGCCAGCAGCGCAGGGCGTTCCCGAGGAGGGAACACTGAAGCTTTCTTT.